A single sample gave rise to the 2 T cell receptor beta chains below, sequenced in a study of CD8 T cells in Susac syndrome. Reverse transcription of about 0.5 to 1 ug RNA used random hexamers. TCRdb passed the immunoSEQ multiplex PCR reads through MiXCR, listing each CDR3 protein once. The sample contains about 140,000 distinct CDR3 sequences, roughly 94% of which appear only once. Source material: CD8+ T cells from PBMCs. The receptor source for this set is a human donor in good health.

The V call is TRBV28, the J call TRBJ2-1, with D unresolved. Looked up from germline, CDR1 is MDHEN and CDR2 is SYDVKM. V was trimmed by 5 bases and J by 6 bases, leaving 5 bases between them. The CDR3 spans 11 residues. CDR3 nucleotide sequence: TGTGCCAGCAGTAGGGCCAATGAGCAGTTCTTC. This translates into CASSRANEQFF.

The chain couples TRBV29-1 to TRBJ1-2, with no clear D. Trimming shortened V by 0 bases and J by 0 bases, and 11 bases separated the two germline ends. CDR3 length equals 15 residues. CDR1 is SQVTM, CDR2 ANQGSEA, per germline. The CDR3 protein is CSVEEMGNPNYGYTF. CDR3 coding DNA: TGCAGCGTTGAAGAGATGGGCAACCCTAACTATGGCTACACCTTC.